The 8 T cell receptor beta chains presented below share a single source sample, sequenced in a study of blood T cell repertoires in COVID-19. Sequencing used immunoSEQ multiplex PCR; TCRdb keeps in-frame clones, though not all of them. The table has 45,000 to 55,000 clones, around 72% seen once; the top ten hold about 16%. The sample was peripheral blood. The receptors here all came from a human donor with active or convalescent COVID-19. The donor label of this sample is uncertain.

The table lists this clone with a few counts. The V and J genes are TRBV29-1 and TRBJ2-4; D is unresolved. The germline V gene has CDR1 SQVTM and CDR2 ANQGSEA. The CDR3 has 13 amino acids. V was cut by 3 bases and J by 0 bases, with 6 bases left in between. This chain's CDR3 is CSVETGAKNIQYF. In DNA, the CDR3 is TGCAGCGTTGAGACGGGAGCCAAAAACATTCAGTACTTC.

By its share, this clone is medium-sized (0.01 to 0.1%). The chain is built from TRBV3-1 (or the pseudogene TRBV3-2) and TRBJ2-7, with D unresolved. V was cut by 1 base and J by 3 bases, with 4 bases left in between. The CDR3 runs to 12 residues. Germline loops: CDR1 LGHDT, CDR2 YNNKEL (reference sequence). CDR3 DNA sequence: TGTGCCAGCAGCCAAGCCCGCTACGAGCAGTACTTC. Translating gives CASSQARYEQYF.

The CDR3 sequence: CAYRWAGQASDYGYTF. The CDR3 DNA follows: TGTGCCTATCGTTGGGCAGGGCAAGCTTCGGACTATGGCTACACCTTC. V usage is TRBV30 and J usage is TRBJ1-2, with D tentatively TRBD1 (5 bases). The V end lost 7 bases, the J end lost 3 bases, and 24 bases lay between the germline ends. CDR1 and CDR2 from the germline V gene are GTSNPN and SVGIG (reference sequence). This CDR3 is 16 amino acids long.

This clone was counted a single time. The V and J genes are TRBV29-1 and TRBJ2-1, with 11 bases aligning to TRBD1. V lost 4 bases and J lost 10; bases outside the gene matches: 9. Looked up from germline, CDR1 is SQVTM and CDR2 is ANQGSEA. The CDR3 runs to 14 residues. The CDR3 nucleotides are TGCAGCGTTGGTTCGGGACAGGGGGTGAGGGAGCAGTTCTTC. Encoded protein: CSVGSGQGVREQFF.

CDR3 nucleotides: TGTGCCAGCAGTTACCCTCCGGGGATCGATTTTTACGAGCAGTACTTC. The encoded protein is CASSYPPGIDFYEQYF. This chain connects TRBV6-6 to TRBJ2-7; D perhaps matches TRBD2 (5 bases). Germline CDR1 and CDR2: MNHNY and SVGAGI (reference sequence). The V gene lost 2 bases and the J gene lost 4 bases, with 18 bases spanning the gap. The CDR3 spans 16 residues.

The chain has TRBV28 and TRBJ2-7; a weak D match, TRBD2 (7 bases). The CDR3 runs to 15 residues. V gave up 6 bases and J gave up 4 bases, with 19 bases separating them. In germline, CDR1 is MDHEN, CDR2 SYDVKM. CDR3 amino acids: CASSRPGAGAYEQYF. The DNA for the CDR3 is TGTGCCAGCAGCCGTCCGGGGGCGGGAGCTTACGAGCAGTACTTC.

This clone has at least ten counts. The chain couples TRBV7-3 to TRBJ1-3; 11 nucleotides agree with TRBD1. The germline V gene has CDR1 SGHTA and CDR2 FQGTGA. V dropped 4 bases and J dropped 4; count of bases not matched to a gene: 3. CDR3 length equals 15 residues. The CDR3 DNA follows: TGTGCCAGCAGCTGGGGACAGGGGGACGGAAACACCATATATTTT. Translating it yields CASSWGQGDGNTIYF.

This clone appeared once. J is TRBJ2-7 and V is TRBV9; weak D call: TRBD2 (5 bases). V gave up 4 bases and J gave up 5 bases, with 16 bases separating them. CDR1 SGDLS and CDR2 YYNGEE come from the germline V gene. The CDR3 has 14 residues. CDR3 coding DNA: TGTGCCAGCAGCTCCGACATCACTAGTAACGAGCAGTACTTC. It translates to CASSSDITSNEQYF.